This T cell receptor (beta chain) was profiled in a study of cytomegalovirus exposure and HLA in healthy donors. Germline assignment: CDR1 WNHNN and CDR2 SYGVQD (reference sequence). Trimming pared 5 bases from V and 5 bases from J, leaving 10 bases between. The CDR3 has 12 residues. This clone was picked up a small number of times. PCR used 60 Vbeta primers and 13 Jbeta primers. The method was immunoSEQ multiplex PCR; TCRdb's version includes in-frame clones alone and lacks a portion of them. The repertoire holds 150,000 or so clones, 60% to 85% seen once, with about 13% in the top ten. The sample was PBMCs. This sequence originates from a man aged 40-49 years in good health and CMV-seropositive. This chain uses TRBV10-1 with TRBJ2-7; D gene uncertain. CDR3 DNA: TGCGCCAGCAGTATCCCCCGGGACGAGCAGTACTTC. Its translation is CASSIPRDEQYF.